The 21 T cell receptor beta chains below were found in one sample sequenced in a study of T cell responses to AZD1222 COVID-19 vaccine. Sequencing used immunoSEQ multiplex PCR; TCRdb keeps in-frame clones, though not all of them. The table shows about 31,000 clones, with more than 75% occurring only once. The material was peripheral blood, obtained 28 days after the second AZD1222 dose. The receptors derive from an adult who received the AZD1222 COVID-19 vaccine.

This sequence joins TRBV29-1 and TRBJ2-3, with 14 bases matching TRBD2. Trimming took 6 bases from V and 0 from J; bases not matched to a gene: 11. The CDR3 runs 18 residues. CDR1 and CDR2 (germline): SQVTM, ANQGSEA. The CDR3 DNA sequence: TGCAGCGTCATGACCGGGACTAGCGGGGGCCCTAGCACAGATACGCAGTATTTT. Its translation: CSVMTGTSGGPSTDTQYF.

The J gene is TRBJ1-5, the V gene TRBV19, with TRBD1 identical over 9 bases. Germline CDR1 and CDR2: LNHDA and SQIVND (reference sequence). The V segment lost 4 bases and the J segment 5 bases; nucleotides outside the gene matches: 9. The CDR3 loop spans 16 amino acids. CDR3 DNA sequence: TGTGCCAGTAGTAGCATCGGGACAGGGAGGGATCAGCCCCAGCATTTT. This translates into CASSSIGTGRDQPQHF.

The chain recombines TRBV29-1 with TRBJ1-1; D gene uncertain. Germline V gene lookup returns CDR1 SQVTM and CDR2 ANQGSEA. The CDR3 runs to 15 residues. V was clipped by 7 bases and J by 4 bases, with 22 bases between them. The DNA of the CDR3 is TGCAGCGCCCGGAGATTGGATGGGGTAGGCACTGAAGCTTTCTTT. It encodes CSARRLDGVGTEAFF.

This chain links TRBV5-5 with TRBJ1-5, with 8 positions matching TRBD1. The CDR3 totals 15 residues. The ends lost 4 bases at V and 4 bases at J; junction bases unmatched: 7. Germline V gene sequence: CDR1 SGHKS, CDR2 YYEKEE (reference sequence). CDR3 nucleotide sequence: TGTGCCAGCAGCCCTGACAGGGGTGGGAATCAGCCCCAGCATTTT. Its translation is CASSPDRGGNQPQHF. The full variable domain, its missing parts supplied by reference TRBV5-5 and TRBJ1-5, is DAGVTQSPTHLIKTRGQQVTLRCSPISGHKSVSWYQQVLGQGPQFIFQYYEKEERGRGNFPDRFSARQFPNYSSELNVNALLLGDSALYLCASSPDRGGNQPQHFGDGTRLSIL.

The chain links TRBV11-1 to TRBJ2-3; D not certain. The CDR3 has 14 amino acids. Trimming removed 2 bases from V and 1 base from J, with 7 bases in between. CDR1 and CDR2 (germline): SGHAT, FQDESV (reference sequence). CDR3 nucleotides: TGTGCCAGCAGCTTAAAGTCGGGCACAGATACGCAGTATTTT. Protein sequence: CASSLKSGTDTQYF.

This chain connects TRBV4-1 to TRBJ2-2; TRBD1 aligns across 8 bases. Per the germline V gene, CDR1 is MGHRA and CDR2 is YSYEKL. V trimming: 0 bases; J trimming: 7 bases; junction bases outside the gene matches: 13. CDR3 length: 18 residues. Here the CDR3 DNA reads TGCGCCAGCAGCCAAGATCTAAGGCAGGGGGCTCGAGGCGGGGAGCTGTTTTTT. Translated: CASSQDLRQGARGGELFF.

This clone appeared a single time. The genes are TRBV6-4 and TRBJ1-2, with a possible D match to TRBD1 (6 bases). There are 14 residues in the CDR3. Between the trimmed V and J ends, which lost 6 bases and 3 bases, there was a span of 14 bases. From germline, CDR1 is MRHNA and CDR2 SNTAGT. CDR3 sequence (DNA): TGTGCCAGCAGACCAACCACAGGGTACTATGGCTACACCTTC. Translating gives CASRPTTGYYGYTF.

The V call is TRBV4-1, the J call TRBJ2-1; D unresolved. V was clipped by 6 bases and J by 0 bases, with 9 bases between them. The CDR3 covers 14 residues. The germline gives CDR1 MGHRA, CDR2 YSYEKL. The CDR3 DNA follows: TGCGCCAGCAGAGGTGGAAGCTCCTACAATGAGCAGTTCTTC. Translated: CASRGGSSYNEQFF.

This CDR3 is CASSLLSQVGPQHF. CDR3 nucleotide sequence: TGTGCCAGCAGTTTACTTTCGCAGGTTGGGCCCCAGCATTTT. The chain joins TRBV27 to TRBJ1-5; D is unresolved. Germline CDR1 and CDR2: MNHEY and SMNVEV (reference sequence). This CDR3 is 14 amino acids long. Trimming left V 2 bases short and J 9 bases short, with 14 bases between.

The V and J genes are TRBV7-3 and TRBJ2-7, with 10 positions matching TRBD1. V dropped 4 bases and J dropped 2; count of bases not matched to a gene: 11. Germline V gene sequence: CDR1 SGHTA, CDR2 FQGTGA. The CDR3 length is 17 residues. The CDR3 spells CASSSTPTGGETYEQYF. Here the CDR3 DNA reads TGTGCCAGCAGCTCAACCCCGACAGGGGGCGAAACCTACGAGCAGTACTTC.

The chain has TRBV3-1 (or the pseudogene TRBV3-2) and TRBJ1-4, with 10 bases identical to TRBD1. After removal of 5 bases from V and 7 bases from J, the junction contained 4 bases not matched to a gene. The CDR3 totals 14 residues. Germline V lookup: CDR1 LGHDT, CDR2 YNNKEL (reference sequence). CDR3 protein: CASSARTGGEKLFF. The CDR3 DNA sequence: TGTGCCAGCAGCGCTAGGACAGGGGGTGAAAAACTGTTTTTT.

The J gene is TRBJ1-2, the V gene TRBV14; 7 bases match TRBD1. V was pared by 4 bases and J by 4 bases, with 12 bases of the junction left unmatched. Germline values: CDR1 SGHDN, CDR2 FVKESK. The CDR3 consists of 16 residues. The CDR3 bases are TGTGCCAGCAGCCGGTATGACAGGGTCGAGACCTATGGCTACACCTTC. Its translation is CASSRYDRVETYGYTF.

The V and J genes are TRBV3-1 (or the pseudogene TRBV3-2) and TRBJ1-2; D is ambiguous. CDR3 size: 14 residues. The V gene's germline CDR1 is LGHDT and CDR2 YNNKEL (reference sequence). Trimming took off 0 bases at V and 4 bases at J, with 9 bases between the two ends. CDR3 DNA: TGTGCCAGCAGCCAAGACGGGGTGGGCTATGGCTACACCTTC. This gives the protein CASSQDGVGYGYTF.

The rearrangement uses TRBV6-5 and TRBJ2-1; 7 bases are a match to TRBD1. This CDR3 is 12 amino acids long. Germline CDR1 and CDR2: MNHEY and SVGAGI. The V and J ends lost 6 bases and 7 bases, in that order; junction bases with no gene match: 3. DNA for the CDR3: TGTGCCAGCAGGGGGACAGAGAATGAGCAGTTCTTC. Amino acids: CASRGTENEQFF.

The V call is TRBV10-3, the J call TRBJ1-1; 7 nucleotides line up with TRBD1. Germline-derived CDR1 and CDR2 are ENHRY and SYGVKD. The CDR3 is 15 residues long. J was trimmed by 1 base and V by 5 bases; bases with no gene match: 7. The CDR3 is CAISKGGAWNTEAFF. For the CDR3, the DNA is TGTGCCATCAGTAAAGGGGGCGCCTGGAACACTGAAGCTTTCTTT.

The V call is TRBV12-3 or TRBV12-4, the J call TRBJ2-5, with TRBD2 matching over 10 bases. Trimming at V came to 6 bases and at J to 5 bases, leaving 3 bases not matched to a gene. The CDR3 loop spans 13 amino acids. The CDR3, as DNA: TGTGCCAGCAGGGGACTAGCGTTGGAGACCCAGTACTTC. Its protein is CASRGLALETQYF.

The chain combines TRBV6-5 with TRBJ1-6, with 11 nucleotides matching TRBD1. V gave up 0 bases and J gave up 11 bases; unmatched junction bases: 6. The germline CDR1 and CDR2 sequences are MNHEY and SVGAGI. The CDR3 is 16 amino acids. CDR3 DNA: TGTGCCAGCAGTTACTCAGCGGGACAGGGGGAACCACCCCTCCACTTT. Translating gives CASSYSAGQGEPPLHF.

This clone was detected only a few times. The chain links TRBV3-1 (or the pseudogene TRBV3-2) to TRBJ2-3, with TRBD1 identical over 7 bases. V dropped 3 bases and J dropped 2; count of bases not matched to a gene: 8. This CDR3 has 16 residues. CDR1 is LGHDT, CDR2 YNNKEL, per germline (reference sequence). The CDR3 coding sequence is TGTGCCAGCAGCCAGACGACAGGGACAAACACAGATACGCAGTATTTT. This gives the protein CASSQTTGTNTDTQYF.

V gene TRBV7-2 combines with J gene TRBJ1-2, with TRBD1 matching over 7 bases. The CDR3 contains 14 residues. Germline V gene lookup returns CDR1 SGHTA and CDR2 FQGNSA. V shed 6 bases, J shed 3 bases, and the junction held 7 bases outside the gene matches. The CDR3 sequence: CASSFDRAHYGYTF. CDR3 nucleotides: TGTGCCAGCAGTTTCGACAGGGCGCACTATGGCTACACCTTC.

The chain links TRBV7-9 to TRBJ2-3; D gene uncertain. The germline gives CDR1 SEHNR, CDR2 FQNEAQ (reference sequence). V was cut by 5 bases and J by 6 bases, with 12 bases left in between. The CDR3 covers 13 residues. Here the CDR3 reads CASSPGPGDTQYF. The DNA of the CDR3 is TGTGCCAGCAGCCCCGGACCCGGGGATACGCAGTATTTT.

Notes on this clone: Distinct nucleotide sequences in the sample also encode this CDR3. The V gene is TRBV5-1, the J gene TRBJ1-2, with D unclear. Germline V lookup: CDR1 SGHRS, CDR2 YFSETQ. Trimming stripped 0 bases from V and 5 bases from J, with 8 bases between. The CDR3 extends over 13 amino acids. As DNA, the CDR3 is TGCGCCAGCAGCTTGGCCGGGGAATATGGCTACACCTTC. Its protein is CASSLAGEYGYTF. Using reference TRBV5-1 and TRBJ1-2 for the parts outside the CDR3, the full variable domain is KAGVTQTPRYLIKTRGQQVTLSCSPISGHRSVSWYQQTPGQGLQFLFEYFSETQRNKGNFPGRFSGRQFSNSRSEMNVSTLELGDSALYLCASSLAGEYGYTFGSGTRLTVV.